What follows are 14 T cell receptor beta chains derived from one specimen sequenced in a study of T cells after yellow fever vaccination. TCRdb re-called the 5' RACE reads with MiXCR, one entry per CDR3 protein. The sample consists of 450,000 to 650,000 distinct CDR3 sequences, roughly 13% of them appearing once. This specimen consisted of PBMCs, obtained on the day of the yellow fever booster vaccination. These receptors were obtained from a young man who received the YFV17D yellow fever vaccine.

The gene calls are TRBV5-1 and TRBJ1-4; D might be TRBD1 (6 bases). CDR3 length: 14 amino acids. V was trimmed by 8 bases and J by 7 bases, leaving 18 bases between them. CDR1 is SGHRS, CDR2 YFSETQ, per germline. The CDR3: CARSPGAGGEKLFF. DNA for the CDR3: TGCGCCAGAAGCCCAGGGGCAGGAGGTGAAAAACTGTTTTTT.

The chain employs TRBV27 and TRBJ1-2, with D possibly matching TRBD1 (5 bases). The ends were cut back, 5 bases at V and 4 bases at J, with 11 bases in the middle. The CDR3 consists of 13 residues. Germline V CDR1 and CDR2: MNHEY, SMNVEV (reference sequence). The CDR3 nucleotides are TGTGCCAGCAGTGAGAGGGGAAGCTATGGCTACACCTTC. Amino acids: CASSERGSYGYTF.

This clonotype was recorded at least ten times. V usage is TRBV5-5 and J usage is TRBJ2-7; D remains ambiguous. Per the germline V gene, CDR1 is SGHKS and CDR2 is YYEKEE (reference sequence). The CDR3 extends over 11 amino acids. V lost 2 bases and J lost 2, with 2 bases in between. As DNA, the CDR3 is TGTGCCAGCAGCTTCACCTACGAGCAGTACTTC. Amino acids: CASSFTYEQYF.

The rearrangement joins TRBV6-1 to TRBJ1-2; 8 bases are a match to TRBD1. CDR3 size: 16 residues. Germline V CDR1 and CDR2: MNHNS, SASEGT. V lost 5 bases and J lost 5; bases outside the gene matches: 13. CDR3 sequence: CASSHRTGFNPYGYTF. The CDR3 bases are TGTGCCAGCAGTCATAGGACAGGGTTTAACCCTTATGGCTACACCTTC.

The J gene is TRBJ1-1, the V gene TRBV29-1; perhaps TRBD1 as D (6 bases). Germline CDR1 reads SQVTM; CDR2 reads ANQGSEA. CDR3 length equals 13 residues. Trimming shortened V by 7 bases and J by 0 bases, and 12 bases separated the two germline ends. This CDR3 reads CSGGGVMNTEAFF. In DNA, the CDR3 is TGCAGCGGAGGGGGGGTAATGAACACTGAAGCTTTCTTT.

This chain connects TRBV2 to TRBJ2-1; maybe TRBD2 (6 bases). The V gene lost 2 bases and the J gene lost 7 bases, with 15 bases spanning the gap. Germline CDR1 and CDR2: SNHLY and FYNNEI. The CDR3 is 15 amino acids. This chain's CDR3 is CASSERLVLGNEQFF. CDR3 sequence (DNA): TGTGCCAGCAGTGAAAGACTAGTTCTTGGGAATGAGCAGTTCTTC.

J is TRBJ2-3 and V is TRBV9; either TRBD1 or TRBD2 may supply D (5 bases each). CDR1 and CDR2 from the germline V gene are SGDLS and YYNGEE. Trimming left V 4 bases short and J 6 bases short, with 12 bases between. The CDR3 loop spans 13 amino acids. CDR3 residues: CASSRDDRDTQYF. The CDR3 nucleotides are TGTGCCAGCAGCCGGGACGATCGTGATACGCAGTATTTT.

The V gene is TRBV4-3, the J gene TRBJ2-7; D possibly matches TRBD1 or TRBD2 (5 bases each). The CDR3 runs 16 residues. Trimming shortened V by 4 bases and J by 2 bases, and 18 bases separated the two germline ends. Germline V lookup: CDR1 LGHNA, CDR2 YSLEER. The CDR3 loop is CASSLSLGTGPYEQYF. The CDR3 coding sequence is TGCGCCAGCAGCCTGTCACTCGGGACGGGGCCCTACGAGCAGTACTTC.

V usage is TRBV12-3 or TRBV12-4 and J usage is TRBJ2-7; D remains unclear. V was pared by 6 bases and J by 2 bases, with 14 bases between. The CDR3 is 14 amino acids. Here the CDR3 DNA reads TGTGCCAGCAGCCTTGGCATCCCTCCCTACGAGCAGTACTTC. Protein sequence: CASSLGIPPYEQYF.

This chain links TRBV5-4 with TRBJ2-1; TRBD2 matches at 9 bases. Germline trimming cut 4 bases from V and 7 bases from J; bases unmatched to any gene: 12. CDR1 is SGHNT, CDR2 YYREEE, per germline (reference sequence). There are 16 residues in the CDR3. The CDR3 spells CASSRLAGDSKNEQFF. The CDR3 DNA reads TGTGCCAGCAGCCGATTAGCGGGAGACTCCAAAAATGAGCAGTTCTTC. The full variable domain, in which reference TRBV5-4 and TRBJ2-1 provide the parts outside the CDR3, is ETGVTQSPTHLIKTRGQQVTLRCSSQSGHNTVSWYQQALGQGPQFIFQYYREEENGRGNFPPRFSGLQFPNYSSELNVNALELDDSALYLCASSRLAGDSKNEQFFGPGTRLTVL.

The genes are TRBV7-2 and TRBJ2-2; 14 bases are a match to TRBD2. Unmatched junction bases numbered 5, after V lost 5 bases and J lost 6 bases. The CDR3 length is 16 residues. Germline V gene lookup returns CDR1 SGHTA and CDR2 FQGNSA. The CDR3 sequence: CASSRGTSGRSGELFF. The CDR3 DNA reads TGTGCCAGCAGCCGTGGGACTAGCGGGAGATCCGGGGAGCTGTTTTTT.

V is TRBV12-3 or TRBV12-4 and J is TRBJ1-4; D gene uncertain. The CDR3 contains 11 residues. Trimming removed 6 bases at V and 8 bases at J, with 7 bases between. The CDR3 region is CASRQFEKLFF. In nucleotides, the CDR3 is TGTGCCAGCAGACAGTTCGAAAAACTGTTTTTT.

This clonotype was recorded a few times. The chain employs TRBV5-6 and TRBJ2-1; 13 bases fit TRBD2. V lost 4 bases to trimming and J lost 7 bases; unmatched junction nucleotides: 5. The CDR3 consists of 15 residues. Germline V lookup: CDR1 SGHDT, CDR2 YYEEEE. Here the CDR3 reads CASSILAGGGNEQFF. The CDR3 bases are TGTGCCAGCAGCATACTAGCGGGAGGGGGGAATGAGCAGTTCTTC. Combining the CDR3 with reference TRBV5-6 and TRBJ2-1 gives the whole variable domain DAGVTQSPTHLIKTRGQQVTLRCSPKSGHDTVSWYQQALGQGPQFIFQYYEEEERQRGNFPDRFSGHQFPNYSSELNVNALLLGDSALYLCASSILAGGGNEQFFGPGTRLTVL.

The chain links TRBV19 to TRBJ2-3; 7 bases match TRBD2. CDR1 is LNHDA and CDR2 is SQIVND in the germline V gene (reference sequence). V lost 6 bases, J lost 2 bases, and 5 bases stayed unmatched. CDR3 length equals 14 residues. The CDR3 DNA sequence: TGTGCCAGTAGGGCTAGCGGAACCACAGATACGCAGTATTTT. Amino acid sequence: CASRASGTTDTQYF. Full variable domain (rest looked up from reference TRBV19 and TRBJ2-3): DGGITQSPKYLFRKEGQNVTLSCEQNLNHDAMYWYRQDPGQGLRLIYYSQIVNDFQKGDIAEGYSVSREKKESFPLTVTSAQKNPTAFYLCASRASGTTDTQYFGPGTRLTVL.